What follows are 21 T cell receptor beta chains derived from one specimen sequenced in a study of spatial heterogeneity in lung cancer. TCRdb reprocessed the 5' RACE reads with MiXCR, giving one entry per CDR3 protein. The table records about 22,000 distinct CDR3 sequences, roughly 10% of them present only once. Noted time point: sample taken at primary tumor resection. Antigens for these TCRs are unknown. General study findings and limits: Expanded alpha and beta TCR counts within tumors tracked tumor mutation counts.

Material: lung tumor tissue, obtained at surgery. These receptors were obtained from a male donor with early-stage non-small cell lung cancer.

This clonotype was detected many times. This rearrangement joins TRBV28 to TRBJ2-5, with D maybe TRBD1 (6 bases). CDR1 is MDHEN, CDR2 SYDVKM, per germline. Between the trimmed V and J ends, which lost 4 bases and 5 bases, there was a span of 23 bases. The CDR3 has 17 residues. The CDR3 sequence is CASSSPLGQIGFETQYF. The CDR3 nucleotides read TGTGCCAGCAGTTCCCCCCTCGGACAGATTGGGTTCGAGACCCAGTACTTC.

The table lists this clonotype with many counts. The chain is built from TRBV19 and TRBJ2-7; possibly TRBD1 or TRBD2 for D (6 bases each). Per the germline V gene, CDR1 is LNHDA and CDR2 is SQIVND (reference sequence). V was clipped by 8 bases and J by 6 bases, with 20 bases between them. The CDR3 consists of 14 residues. The chain's CDR3 is CASSPPGAFSEQYF. CDR3 coding DNA: TGTGCCAGTTCTCCCCCGGGGGCTTTCTCCGAGCAGTACTTC.

This chain uses TRBV5-6 with TRBJ2-5; 7 nucleotides line up with TRBD1. This CDR3 has 16 residues. The germline CDR1 and CDR2 sequences are SGHDT and YYEEEE. Trimming at V came to 3 bases and at J to 4 bases, leaving 12 bases not matched to a gene. CDR3 loop: CASSSTGRGGGETQYF. CDR3 sequence (DNA): TGTGCCAGCAGCTCGACAGGGCGTGGGGGCGGAGAGACCCAGTACTTC.

The sample holds a few counts of this clonotype. The chain is built from TRBV7-2 and TRBJ2-3, with D uncertain. Germline V gene data show CDR1 as SGHTA and CDR2 as FQGNSA. The CDR3 totals 14 residues. With 2 bases removed from V and 0 bases from J, the gap between germline ends came to 6 bases. The CDR3 reads CASSLLVSTDTQYF. CDR3 nucleotide sequence: TGTGCCAGCAGCTTACTAGTCAGCACAGATACGCAGTATTTT.

This clonotype has a count of ten or more. The chain recombines TRBV27 with TRBJ1-2; 7 positions match TRBD1. V gave up 0 bases and J gave up 6 bases; unmatched junction bases: 7. Germline V gene data show CDR1 as MNHEY and CDR2 as SMNVEV (reference sequence). The CDR3 is made up of 15 amino acids. CDR3 coding DNA: TGTGCCAGCAGTTTATCAGAGGGGGCCCTCGATGGCTACACCTTC. This gives the protein CASSLSEGALDGYTF.

This clonotype was recorded many times. The V gene is TRBV28, the J gene TRBJ2-3, with TRBD2 as a possible D gene (6 bases). The CDR3 sequence is 15 residues long. Germline CDR1 reads MDHEN; CDR2 reads SYDVKM. Trimming removed 3 bases at V and 4 bases at J, with 14 bases between. The CDR3 nucleotides are TGTGCCAGCAGTTTCGCGGGGCCAATTGCAGATACGCAGTATTTT. Amino acid sequence: CASSFAGPIADTQYF.

This clonotype was counted a few times. The chain joins TRBV7-3 to TRBJ1-1; no clear D gene. CDR3 length: 13 residues. V gave up 5 bases and J gave up 3 bases, with 10 bases separating them. Germline CDR1 reads SGHTA; CDR2 reads FQGTGA. CDR3 coding DNA: TGTGCCAGCAGCCCTGACATCGACACTGAAGCTTTCTTT. Its protein product is CASSPDIDTEAFF.

This clonotype occurred many times. The rearrangement joins TRBV6-5 to TRBJ2-7, with 10 bases matching TRBD1. The germline V gene has CDR1 MNHEY and CDR2 SVGAGI. V lost 0 bases, J lost 4 bases, and 9 bases stayed unmatched. The CDR3 extends over 17 amino acids. The CDR3 DNA sequence: TGTGCCAGCAGTTACTCAACCCAGACAGGGGGCGCGTACGAGCAGTACTTC. Translating it yields CASSYSTQTGGAYEQYF.

This clonotype has at least ten counts. The J gene is TRBJ2-1, the V gene TRBV6-2 or TRBV6-3; 8 nucleotides line up with TRBD1. From germline, CDR1 is MNHEY and CDR2 SVGEGT. V dropped 7 bases and J dropped 3; count of bases not matched to a gene: 11. This CDR3 spans 16 amino acids. CDR3 protein: CASTPLDRVIYNEQFF. DNA of the CDR3: TGTGCCAGCACCCCCCTGGACAGGGTGATCTACAATGAGCAGTTCTTC.

This clonotype was observed at least ten times. The gene calls are TRBV6-2 or TRBV6-3 and TRBJ2-7; D call uncertain. Germline V gene lookup returns CDR1 MNHEY and CDR2 SVGEGT. CDR3 length: 11 residues. The V end lost 6 bases, the J end lost 6 bases, and 9 bases lay between the germline ends. The CDR3 nucleotides are TGTGCCAGCAGAGGCCGGACCGAGCAGTACTTC. It yields the protein CASRGRTEQYF.

In its sample, this clonotype was seen many times. The J gene is TRBJ1-1, the V gene TRBV6-1; 7 nucleotides agree with TRBD1. With 11 bases clipped from V and 7 bases from J, the junction kept 10 bases outside the gene matches. This CDR3 has 12 amino acids. In germline, CDR1 is MNHNS, CDR2 SASEGT. CDR3 sequence reads: CAAMTTGLEAFF. CDR3 in DNA: TGTGCCGCGATGACGACAGGGCTTGAAGCTTTCTTT.

This clonotype was seen more than once but under ten times. The CDR3 nucleotides read TGTGCCAGCAGCTCTCCAAGACAGGGCTACCCCTACGAGCAGTACTTC. Translating it yields CASSSPRQGYPYEQYF. The gene calls are TRBV7-9 and TRBJ2-7; 7 bases match TRBD1. Germline CDR1 reads SEHNR; CDR2 reads FQNEAQ (reference sequence). Unmatched junction bases numbered 11, after V lost 4 bases and J lost 2 bases. CDR3 size: 16 residues.

CDR3 protein: CASSLLQGARNSPLHF. The CDR3 nucleotides read TGTGCCAGCAGTCTCCTCCAGGGGGCGCGGAATTCACCCCTCCACTTT. The chain is built from TRBV6-6 and TRBJ1-6; TRBD1 matches at 8 bases. Germline assignment: CDR1 MNHNY and CDR2 SVGAGI (reference sequence). V lost 5 bases to trimming and J lost 7 bases; unmatched junction nucleotides: 10. The CDR3 sequence is 16 residues long.

This clonotype was observed a handful of times. The chain recombines TRBV4-1 with TRBJ1-3, with TRBD1 as a possible D gene (6 bases). CDR1 is MGHRA, CDR2 YSYEKL, per germline. CDR3 length: 16 amino acids. The ends were cut back, 6 bases at V and 1 base at J, with 16 bases in the middle. The CDR3 is CASSPDRTGSGNTIYF. The CDR3 DNA reads TGCGCCAGCAGTCCCGACAGGACTGGGTCTGGAAACACCATATATTTT.

The chain is built from TRBV13 and TRBJ1-3, with no clear D. Per germline, CDR1 PRHDT and CDR2 FYEKMQ (reference sequence). V lost 4 bases to trimming and J lost 2 bases, with 9 bases between them. This CDR3 is 14 amino acids long. For the CDR3, the DNA is TGTGCCAGCAGCTCGTGGACCCCTGGAAACACCATATATTTT. As protein: CASSSWTPGNTIYF.

This clonotype has just a few counts. The genes are TRBV7-9 and TRBJ2-3; TRBD2 might be the D (7 bases). The CDR3 extends over 15 amino acids. In germline, CDR1 is SEHNR, CDR2 FQNEAQ (reference sequence). V was trimmed by 2 bases and J by 4 bases, leaving 13 bases between them. The CDR3 DNA is TGTGCCAGCAGCTTACGGGGGGCCCGTTCAGATACGCAGTATTTT. Translation: CASSLRGARSDTQYF.

This clonotype was detected many times. The chain employs TRBV7-9 and TRBJ2-1; the match to TRBD2 covers 7 bases. The length of the CDR3 is 13 residues. Germline lookup yields CDR1 SEHNR and CDR2 FQNEAQ (reference sequence). V dropped 7 bases and J dropped 5; count of bases not matched to a gene: 5. The CDR3: CASNPGGDNEQFF. CDR3 nucleotides: TGTGCCAGCAACCCTGGGGGGGACAATGAGCAGTTCTTC.

This clonotype was recorded at least ten times. This chain joins TRBV6-1 and TRBJ2-7, with 10 bases aligning to TRBD2. With 5 bases clipped from V and 1 base from J, the junction kept 5 bases outside the gene matches. CDR3 length: 15 amino acids. Germline V lookup: CDR1 MNHNS, CDR2 SASEGT. CDR3 region: CASSLAGGVSYEQYF. The CDR3 bases are TGTGCCAGCAGTTTAGCGGGGGGCGTTTCCTACGAGCAGTACTTC.

This clonotype has at least ten counts. The genes are TRBV7-2 and TRBJ2-2, with a possible D match to TRBD2 (7 bases). This CDR3 is 15 amino acids long. V lost 8 bases to trimming and J lost 4 bases, with 17 bases between them. The germline gives CDR1 SGHTA, CDR2 FQGNSA. In DNA, the CDR3 is TGTGCCAGCCACCGGGGGGCGCCGGGCACCGGGGAGCTGTTTTTT. Its translation: CASHRGAPGTGELFF.

This clonotype was observed at least ten times. In DNA, the CDR3 is TGTGCCAGCAGCGTAGCTACCCGCAGGGCGGACACCGGGGAGCTGTTTTTT. This gives the protein CASSVATRRADTGELFF. The V and J genes are TRBV9 and TRBJ2-2; possible D gene TRBD1, 5 bases. CDR3 length: 17 residues. CDR1 and CDR2 (germline): SGDLS, YYNGEE. Trimming removed 0 bases at V and 3 bases at J, with 15 bases between. The full variable domain, with the rest looked up from reference TRBV9 and TRBJ2-2, is DSGVTQTPKHLITATGQRVTLRCSPRSGDLSVYWYQQSLDQGLQFLIQYYNGEERAKGNILERFSAQQFPDLHSELNLSSLELGDSALYFCASSVATRRADTGELFFGEGSRLTVL.

This clonotype was seen only a few times. The rearrangement uses TRBV7-9 and TRBJ1-5; 7 positions match TRBD1. Germline loops: CDR1 SEHNR, CDR2 FQNEAQ (reference sequence). J gave up 1 base and V 8 bases, and 5 bases lay outside the gene matches. CDR3 length: 14 amino acids. The CDR3 sequence is CASAGGGSNQPQHF. Here the CDR3 DNA reads TGTGCCAGCGCAGGGGGTGGCAGCAATCAGCCCCAGCATTTT.